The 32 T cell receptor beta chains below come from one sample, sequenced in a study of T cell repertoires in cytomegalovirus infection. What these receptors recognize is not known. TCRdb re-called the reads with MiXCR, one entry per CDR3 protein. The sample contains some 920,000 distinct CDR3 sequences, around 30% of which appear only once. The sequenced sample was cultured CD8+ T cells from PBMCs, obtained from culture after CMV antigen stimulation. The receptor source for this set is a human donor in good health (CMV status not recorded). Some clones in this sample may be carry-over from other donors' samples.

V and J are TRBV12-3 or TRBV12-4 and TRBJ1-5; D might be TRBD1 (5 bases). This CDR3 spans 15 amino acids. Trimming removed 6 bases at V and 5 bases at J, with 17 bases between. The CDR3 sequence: CASSPYRGDHQPQHF. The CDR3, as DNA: TGTGCCAGCAGCCCATACCGGGGGGACCATCAGCCCCAGCATTTT.

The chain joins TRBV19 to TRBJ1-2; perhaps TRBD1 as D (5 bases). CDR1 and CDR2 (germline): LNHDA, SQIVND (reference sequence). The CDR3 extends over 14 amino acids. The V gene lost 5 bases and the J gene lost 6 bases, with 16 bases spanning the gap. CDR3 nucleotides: TGTGCCAGTAGTCGCGGAGGGGCTTATGATGGCTACACCTTC. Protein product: CASSRGGAYDGYTF.

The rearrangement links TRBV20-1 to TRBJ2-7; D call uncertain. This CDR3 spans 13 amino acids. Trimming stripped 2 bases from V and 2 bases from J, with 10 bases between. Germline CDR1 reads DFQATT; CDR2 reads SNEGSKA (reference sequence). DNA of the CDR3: TGCAGTGCTAGATCGGTGGTAGCCTACGAGCAGTACGTC. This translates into CSARSVVAYEQYV.

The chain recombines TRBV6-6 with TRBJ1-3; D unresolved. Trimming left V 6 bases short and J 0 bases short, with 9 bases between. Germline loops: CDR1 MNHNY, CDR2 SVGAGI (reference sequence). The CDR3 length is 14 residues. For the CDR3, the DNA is TGTGCCAGCAGCGCCCCGAACTCTGGAAACACCATATATTTT. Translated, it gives CASSAPNSGNTIYF.

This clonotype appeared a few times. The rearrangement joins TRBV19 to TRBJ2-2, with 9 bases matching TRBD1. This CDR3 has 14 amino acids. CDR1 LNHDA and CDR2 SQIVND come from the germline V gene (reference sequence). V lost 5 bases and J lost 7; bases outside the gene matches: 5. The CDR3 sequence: CASSDGTGYGELFF. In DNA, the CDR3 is TGTGCCAGTAGTGACGGGACAGGGTACGGGGAGCTGTTTTTT.

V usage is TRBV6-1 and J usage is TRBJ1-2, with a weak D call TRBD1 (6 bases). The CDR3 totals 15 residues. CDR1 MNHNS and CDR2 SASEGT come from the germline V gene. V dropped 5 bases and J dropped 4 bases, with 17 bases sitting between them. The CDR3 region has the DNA TGTGCCAGCAGTTTGGCCCTCGACAGGTCCTATGGCTACACCTTC. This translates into CASSLALDRSYGYTF.

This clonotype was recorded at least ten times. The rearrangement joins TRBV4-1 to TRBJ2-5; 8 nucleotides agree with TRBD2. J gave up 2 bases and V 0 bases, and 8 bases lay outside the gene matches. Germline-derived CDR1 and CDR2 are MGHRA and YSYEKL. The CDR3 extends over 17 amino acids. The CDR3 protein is CASSQDGITSGQETQYF. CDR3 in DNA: TGCGCCAGCAGCCAAGATGGTATAACTAGCGGACAAGAGACCCAGTACTTC.

The CDR3 sequence is CASSQDLDGQEMNTEAFF. The CDR3 nucleotides are TGCGCCAGCAGCCAAGATTTGGACGGACAGGAGATGAACACTGAAGCTTTCTTT. This sequence joins TRBV4-3 and TRBJ1-1; 7 bases align to TRBD1. This CDR3 spans 18 amino acids. V shed 0 bases and J 0 bases; nucleotides not matched to a gene: 10. Germline CDR1 LGHNA, CDR2 YSLEER.

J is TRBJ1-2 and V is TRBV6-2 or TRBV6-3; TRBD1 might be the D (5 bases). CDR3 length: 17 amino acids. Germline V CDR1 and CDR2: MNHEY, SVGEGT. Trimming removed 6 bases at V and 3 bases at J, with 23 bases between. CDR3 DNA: TGTGCCAGCAGCATGGATACGATAGGGGACGGGGACTATGGCTACACCTTC. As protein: CASSMDTIGDGDYGYTF.

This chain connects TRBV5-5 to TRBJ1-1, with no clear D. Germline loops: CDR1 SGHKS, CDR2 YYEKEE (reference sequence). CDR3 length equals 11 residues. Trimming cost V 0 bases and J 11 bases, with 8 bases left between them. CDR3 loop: CASSLAEKAFF. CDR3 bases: TGTGCCAGCAGCTTGGCTGAAAAGGCTTTCTTT. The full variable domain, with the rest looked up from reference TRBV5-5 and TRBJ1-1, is DAGVTQSPTHLIKTRGQQVTLRCSPISGHKSVSWYQQVLGQGPQFIFQYYEKEERGRGNFPDRFSARQFPNYSSELNVNALLLGDSALYLCASSLAEKAFFGQGTRLTVV.

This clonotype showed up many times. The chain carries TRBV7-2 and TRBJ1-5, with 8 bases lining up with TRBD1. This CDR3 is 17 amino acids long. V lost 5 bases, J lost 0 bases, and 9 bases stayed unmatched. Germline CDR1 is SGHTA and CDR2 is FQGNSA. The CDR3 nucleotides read TGTGCCAGCAGCACCCGGGACAGGACATATAGCAATCAGCCCCAGCATTTT. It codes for CASSTRDRTYSNQPQHF.

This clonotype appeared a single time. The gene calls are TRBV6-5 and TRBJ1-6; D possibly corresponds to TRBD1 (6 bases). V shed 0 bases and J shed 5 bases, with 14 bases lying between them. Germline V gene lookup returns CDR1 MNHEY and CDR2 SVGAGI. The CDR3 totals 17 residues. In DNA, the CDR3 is TGTGCCAGCAGTTACTCTACAGGGATAGGAGATAATTCACCCCTCCACTTT. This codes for CASSYSTGIGDNSPLHF.

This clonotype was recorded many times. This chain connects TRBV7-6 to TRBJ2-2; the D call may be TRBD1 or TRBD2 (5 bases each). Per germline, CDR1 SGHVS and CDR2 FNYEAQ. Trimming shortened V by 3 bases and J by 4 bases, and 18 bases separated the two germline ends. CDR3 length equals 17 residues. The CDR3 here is CASSFSLTGDGTGELFF. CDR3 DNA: TGTGCCAGCAGCTTTAGTTTAACTGGGGACGGCACCGGGGAGCTGTTTTTT.

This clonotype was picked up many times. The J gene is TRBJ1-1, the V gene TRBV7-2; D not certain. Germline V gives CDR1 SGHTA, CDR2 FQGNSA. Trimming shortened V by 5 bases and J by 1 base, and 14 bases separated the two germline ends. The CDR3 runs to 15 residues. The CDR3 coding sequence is TGTGCCAGCAGCCCTTTATATTTAGGGAACACTGAAGCTTTCTTT. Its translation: CASSPLYLGNTEAFF.

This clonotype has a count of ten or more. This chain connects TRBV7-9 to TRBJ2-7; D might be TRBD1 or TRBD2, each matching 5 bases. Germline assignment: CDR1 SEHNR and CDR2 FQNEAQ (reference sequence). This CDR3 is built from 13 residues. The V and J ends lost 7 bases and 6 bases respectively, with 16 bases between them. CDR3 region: CASTGPKAGEQYF. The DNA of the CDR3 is TGTGCCAGCACGGGACCCAAGGCCGGCGAGCAGTACTTC.

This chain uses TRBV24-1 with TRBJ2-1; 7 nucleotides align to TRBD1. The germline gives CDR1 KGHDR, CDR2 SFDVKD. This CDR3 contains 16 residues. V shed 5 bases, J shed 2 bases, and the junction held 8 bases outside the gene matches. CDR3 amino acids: CATSGRQGTTYNEQFF. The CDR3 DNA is TGTGCCACCAGTGGTCGACAGGGAACCACCTACAATGAGCAGTTCTTC.

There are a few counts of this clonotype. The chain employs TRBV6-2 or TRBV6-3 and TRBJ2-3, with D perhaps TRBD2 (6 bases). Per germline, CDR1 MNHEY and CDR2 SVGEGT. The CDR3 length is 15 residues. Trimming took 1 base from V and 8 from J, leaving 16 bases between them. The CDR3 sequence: CASSYLRDSPGTQYF. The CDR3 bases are TGTGCCAGCAGTTACTTAAGGGACTCCCCAGGTACGCAGTATTTT.

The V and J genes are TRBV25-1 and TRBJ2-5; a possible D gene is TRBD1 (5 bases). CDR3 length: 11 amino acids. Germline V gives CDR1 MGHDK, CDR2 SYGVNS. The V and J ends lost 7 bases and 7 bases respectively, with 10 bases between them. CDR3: CASTQASTQYF. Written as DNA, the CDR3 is TGTGCCAGCACACAGGCCTCGACCCAGTACTTC. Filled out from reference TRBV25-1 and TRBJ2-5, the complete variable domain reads EADIYQTPRYLVIGTGKKITLECSQTMGHDKMYWYQQDPGMELHLIHYSYGVNSTEKGDLSSESTVSRIRTEHFPLTLESARPSHTSQYLCASTQASTQYFGPGTRLLVL.

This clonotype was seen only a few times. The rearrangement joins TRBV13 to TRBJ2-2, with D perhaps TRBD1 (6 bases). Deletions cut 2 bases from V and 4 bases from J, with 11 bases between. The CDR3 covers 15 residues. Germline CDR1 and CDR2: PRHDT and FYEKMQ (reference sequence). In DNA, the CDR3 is TGTGCCAGCAGCTTAAACAGGGTCCGCACCGGGGAGCTGTTTTTT. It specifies CASSLNRVRTGELFF.

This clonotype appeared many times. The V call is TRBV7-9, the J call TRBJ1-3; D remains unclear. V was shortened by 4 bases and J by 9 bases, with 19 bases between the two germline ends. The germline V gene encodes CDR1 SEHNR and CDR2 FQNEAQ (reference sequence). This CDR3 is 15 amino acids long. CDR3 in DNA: TGTGCCAGCAGCTCCAGATGGCCAGAGGACGGCACCATATATTTT. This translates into CASSSRWPEDGTIYF. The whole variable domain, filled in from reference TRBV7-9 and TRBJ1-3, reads DTGVSQNPRHKITKRGQNVTFRCDPISEHNRLYWYRQTLGQGPEFLTYFQNEAQLEKSRLLSDRFSAERPKGSFSTLEIQRTEQGDSAMYLCASSSRWPEDGTIYFGEGSWLTVV.

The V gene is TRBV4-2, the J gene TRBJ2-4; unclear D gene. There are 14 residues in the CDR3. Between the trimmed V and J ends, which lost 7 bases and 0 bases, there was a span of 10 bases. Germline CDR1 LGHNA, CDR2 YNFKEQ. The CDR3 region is CASTIGLAKNIQYF. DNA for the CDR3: TGTGCCAGCACCATAGGGTTAGCCAAAAACATTCAGTACTTC.

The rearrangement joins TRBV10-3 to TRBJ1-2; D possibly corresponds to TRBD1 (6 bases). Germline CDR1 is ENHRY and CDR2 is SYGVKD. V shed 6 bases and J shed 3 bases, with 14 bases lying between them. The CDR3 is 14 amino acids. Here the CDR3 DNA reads TGTGCCATCAGAACAGGGCTCCAGGACTATGGCTACACCTTC. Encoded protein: CAIRTGLQDYGYTF.

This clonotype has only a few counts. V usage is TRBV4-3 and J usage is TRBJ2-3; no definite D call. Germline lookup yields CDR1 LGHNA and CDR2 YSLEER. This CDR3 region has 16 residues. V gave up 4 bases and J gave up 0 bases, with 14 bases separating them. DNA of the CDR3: TGCGCCAGCAGCCCTGCGGCGGATAGCAGCACAGATACGCAGTATTTT. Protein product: CASSPAADSSTDTQYF.

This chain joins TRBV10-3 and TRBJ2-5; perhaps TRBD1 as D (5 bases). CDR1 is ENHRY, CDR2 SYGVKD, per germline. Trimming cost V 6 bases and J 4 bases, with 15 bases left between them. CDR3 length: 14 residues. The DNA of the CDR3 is TGTGCCATCAGGGACCAGGGTTTCCCAGAGACCCAGTACTTC. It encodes CAIRDQGFPETQYF.

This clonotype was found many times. CDR3 protein: CASSLAVPTWETQYF. The DNA for the CDR3 is TGTGCCAGCAGCTTAGCAGTCCCCACCTGGGAGACCCAGTACTTC. The V and J genes are TRBV7-6 and TRBJ2-5; D gene ambiguous. The germline V gene encodes CDR1 SGHVS and CDR2 FNYEAQ. The CDR3 runs to 15 residues. Trimming stripped 0 bases from V and 5 bases from J, with 13 bases between.

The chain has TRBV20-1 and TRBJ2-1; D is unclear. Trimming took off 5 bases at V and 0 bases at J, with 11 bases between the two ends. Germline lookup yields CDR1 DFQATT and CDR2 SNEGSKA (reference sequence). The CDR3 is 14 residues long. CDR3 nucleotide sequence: TGCAGTGCTCCCAAGGCGCTCTCCTACAATGAGCAGTTCTTC. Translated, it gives CSAPKALSYNEQFF.

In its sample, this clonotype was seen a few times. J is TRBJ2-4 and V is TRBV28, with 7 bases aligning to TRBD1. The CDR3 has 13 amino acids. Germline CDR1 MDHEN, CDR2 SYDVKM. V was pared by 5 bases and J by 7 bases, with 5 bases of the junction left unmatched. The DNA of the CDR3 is TGTGCCAGCAGTCCGACAGGGAGTAACATTCAGTACTTC. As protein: CASSPTGSNIQYF.

The CDR3, as DNA: TGTGCCAGCAGTTTAATAGGAGCCACAGATACGCAGTATTTT. Amino acids: CASSLIGATDTQYF. The chain is built from TRBV27 and TRBJ2-3, with unresolved D. Germline CDR1 and CDR2: MNHEY and SMNVEV (reference sequence). With 2 bases removed from V and 2 bases from J, the gap between germline ends came to 8 bases. The CDR3 consists of 14 residues.

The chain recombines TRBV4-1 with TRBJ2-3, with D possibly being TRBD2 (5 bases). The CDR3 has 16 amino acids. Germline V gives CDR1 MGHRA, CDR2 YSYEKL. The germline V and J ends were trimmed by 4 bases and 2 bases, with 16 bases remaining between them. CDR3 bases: TGCGCCAGCAGCCCGCGCCGTACCGGGGTCACAGATACGCAGTATTTT. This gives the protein CASSPRRTGVTDTQYF.

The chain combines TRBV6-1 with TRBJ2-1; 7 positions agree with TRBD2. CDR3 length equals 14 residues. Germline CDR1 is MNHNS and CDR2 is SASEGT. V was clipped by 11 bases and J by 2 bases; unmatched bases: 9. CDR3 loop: CAHSGGPPYNEQFF. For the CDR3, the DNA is TGTGCCCACTCGGGAGGTCCCCCCTACAATGAGCAGTTCTTC.

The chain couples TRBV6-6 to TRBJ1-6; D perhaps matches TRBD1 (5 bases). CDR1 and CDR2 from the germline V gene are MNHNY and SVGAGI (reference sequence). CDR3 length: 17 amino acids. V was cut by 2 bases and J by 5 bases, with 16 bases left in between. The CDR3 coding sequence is TGTGCCAGCAGTTACCTGATACCCGGGACTAATAATTCACCCCTCCACTTT. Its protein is CASSYLIPGTNNSPLHF.

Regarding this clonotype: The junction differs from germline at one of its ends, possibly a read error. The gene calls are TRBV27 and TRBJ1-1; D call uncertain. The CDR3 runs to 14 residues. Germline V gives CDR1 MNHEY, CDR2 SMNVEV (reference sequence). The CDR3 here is CASSLALLGTKAFF. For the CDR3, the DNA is TGTGCCAGCAGTTTAGCCCTTTTGGGCACTAAAGCTTTCTTT.